The clone carrying this TCR beta chain was observed at least ten times. This sample is drawn from a study of T cells in Graves' hyperthyroidism and ophthalmopathy. Looked up from germline, CDR1 is MNHEY and CDR2 is SMNVEV (reference sequence). The CDR3 is 15 residues long. After removal of 6 bases from V and 5 bases from J, the junction contained 12 bases not matched to a gene. Amplification of TCR beta CDR3 regions used RNA as the template. The primer set for the first-round RT-PCR of the TCR CDR3 was HTBI. MiXCR was run by TCRdb on the multiplex PCR reads, yielding one entry per CDR3 protein. The data hold more than 650,000 distinct CDR3 sequences, with less than 15% observed a single time. PBMCs were collected from an approximately 9.3 ml volume of fresh peripheral blood.

The source of this sequence is a woman aged 18-29 years with Graves' hyperthyroidism. The V gene is TRBV27, the J gene TRBJ2-5, with TRBD2 matching over 7 bases. Sequencing was carried out using blood. For the CDR3, the DNA is TGTGCCAGCAGCCACTGGCCGGGGGGTGTCGAGACCCAGTACTTC. Its protein is CASSHWPGGVETQYF.